One sample yielded the 24 T cell receptor beta chains listed below, sequenced in a study of cytomegalovirus exposure and HLA in healthy donors. The PCR made use of 60 Vbeta and 13 Jbeta primers. Clones were read by immunoSEQ multiplex PCR, and TCRdb kept only the in-frame ones, dropping some. This table has about 160,000 clones, roughly 80% appearing once. The sample taken for sequencing was PBMCs. Every receptor here comes from a woman in her twenties or thirties in good health and CMV-seronegative.

The chain uses TRBV18 and TRBJ2-2; no clear D gene. Germline loops: CDR1 KGHSH, CDR2 LQKENI. The V end lost 4 bases, the J end lost 2 bases, and 14 bases lay between the germline ends. CDR3 length equals 16 residues. This chain's CDR3 is CASSQNVRQNTGELFF. The CDR3 coding sequence is TGTGCCAGCTCACAAAACGTCAGGCAAAACACCGGGGAGCTGTTTTTT.

This clone was seen only once. The chain uses TRBV5-8 and TRBJ2-7; TRBD1 agrees at 9 bases. J was trimmed by 3 bases and V by 2 bases; bases with no gene match: 3. Germline lookup yields CDR1 SGHTS and CDR2 YDEGEE. This CDR3 is built from 14 residues. The CDR3: CASSLQGARYEQYF. Here the CDR3 DNA reads TGTGCCAGCAGCTTACAGGGGGCGCGCTACGAGCAGTACTTC. The whole variable domain, remainder taken from reference TRBV5-8 and TRBJ2-7, is EAGVTQSPTHLIKTRGQQATLRCSPISGHTSVYWYQQALGLGLQFLLWYDEGEERNRGNFPPRFSGRQFPNYSSELNVNALELEDSALYLCASSLQGARYEQYFGPGTRLTVT.

The chain employs TRBV7-8 and TRBJ2-7, with D tentatively TRBD1 (6 bases). CDR3 length equals 14 residues. V dropped 5 bases and J dropped 5 bases, with 16 bases sitting between them. Germline V CDR1 and CDR2: SGHVS, FQNEAQ. The CDR3 here is CASSLTGILDEQYF. The CDR3 nucleotides read TGTGCCAGCAGCCTCACAGGGATTCTGGACGAGCAGTACTTC. The whole variable domain, remainder taken from reference TRBV7-8 and TRBJ2-7, is GAGVSQSPRYKVAKRGQDVALRCDPISGHVSLFWYQQALGQGPEFLTYFQNEAQLDKSGLPSDRFFAERPEGSVSTLKIQRTQQEDSAVYLCASSLTGILDEQYFGPGTRLTVT.

The chain uses TRBV11-2 and TRBJ2-5; 9 bases are a match to TRBD2. After removal of 4 bases from V and 4 bases from J, the junction contained 10 bases not matched to a gene. This CDR3 is built from 16 residues. Germline CDR1 is SGHAT and CDR2 is FQNNGV. CDR3 residues: CASSYPAGGRGETQYF. Written as DNA, the CDR3 is TGTGCCAGCAGCTACCCGGCGGGGGGGAGGGGAGAGACCCAGTACTTC. Together with reference TRBV11-2 and TRBJ2-5, the CDR3 gives the full variable domain: EAGVAQSPRYKIIEKRQSVAFWCNPISGHATLYWYQQILGQGPKLLIQFQNNGVVDDSQLPKDRFSAERLKGVDSTLKIQPAKLEDSAVYLCASSYPAGGRGETQYFGPGTRLLVL.

The V and J genes are TRBV28 and TRBJ2-7; TRBD1 is a possible D gene (6 bases). Germline CDR1 and CDR2: MDHEN and SYDVKM. Trimming pared 6 bases from V and 2 bases from J, leaving 20 bases between. The CDR3 is 16 residues long. In DNA form, the CDR3 reads TGTGCCAGCAGCTGGGGGTCGGCCGCAGGGGCCTACGAGCAGTACTTC. This sequence encodes CASSWGSAAGAYEQYF.

The CDR3 loop reads CASSLTPGAGNTIYF. The CDR3 nucleotides are TGTGCCAGCAGCTTAACCCCAGGGGCTGGAAACACCATATATTTT. V gene TRBV7-2 combines with J gene TRBJ1-3; a possible D gene is TRBD1 (6 bases). V was shortened by 2 bases and J by 2 bases, with 10 bases between the two germline ends. The CDR3 covers 15 residues. Per germline, CDR1 SGHTA and CDR2 FQGNSA.

The gene calls are TRBV27 and TRBJ2-7, with D possibly matching TRBD2 (6 bases). Germline V CDR1 and CDR2: MNHEY, SMNVEV (reference sequence). The CDR3 is made up of 14 amino acids. V was cut by 8 bases and J by 9 bases, with 23 bases left in between. The chain's CDR3 is CASWARDSLEGQYF. The CDR3, as DNA: TGTGCCAGCTGGGCTCGGGACTCTCTTGAGGGGCAGTACTTC.

V usage is TRBV6-1 and J usage is TRBJ1-1; maybe TRBD1 (5 bases). Between the trimmed V and J ends, which lost 2 bases and 3 bases, there was a span of 7 bases. The CDR3 runs 13 residues. Germline CDR1 reads MNHNS; CDR2 reads SASEGT. DNA of the CDR3: TGTGCCAGCAGTGAAAGGGGTGACACTGAAGCTTTCTTT. It encodes CASSERGDTEAFF.

There are a few counts of this clone. The rearrangement links TRBV5-5 to TRBJ2-7; 9 bases map to TRBD1. Trimming removed 4 bases from V and 6 bases from J; junction bases left unmatched: 8. Germline CDR1 is SGHKS and CDR2 is YYEKEE (reference sequence). The CDR3 loop spans 14 amino acids. The CDR3 DNA follows: TGTGCCAGCAGCGCACAGGGGGCGCTTCTCGAGCAGTACTTC. Its protein is CASSAQGALLEQYF.

The rearrangement joins TRBV28 to TRBJ2-3; 13 nucleotides agree with TRBD2. The CDR3 is 18 residues long. V was pared by 3 bases and J by 2 bases, with 8 bases of the junction left unmatched. Germline V gene sequence: CDR1 MDHEN, CDR2 SYDVKM. CDR3 sequence (DNA): TGTGCCAGCAGTTTGGCAGGACTAGCGGGGGACGACACAGATACGCAGTATTTT. It specifies CASSLAGLAGDDTDTQYF.

V is TRBV6-1 and J is TRBJ1-2; unclear D gene. Trimming cost V 4 bases and J 9 bases, with 15 bases left between them. Germline V gene data show CDR1 as MNHNS and CDR2 as SASEGT. The CDR3 spans 13 residues. The CDR3 DNA follows: TGTGCCAGCAGTGCGGGAGCAGGAGTCAGCTACACCTTC. Translated: CASSAGAGVSYTF.

The chain links TRBV18 to TRBJ2-7; maybe TRBD2 (6 bases). Germline V CDR1 and CDR2: KGHSH, LQKENI. V gave up 2 bases and J gave up 5 bases, with 10 bases separating them. The CDR3 is made up of 13 amino acids. The CDR3 coding sequence is TGTGCCAGCTCACCAAATCCGGGGGACGAGCAGTACTTC. This encodes CASSPNPGDEQYF.

The chain uses TRBV6-5 and TRBJ1-2, with 9 bases lining up with TRBD1. The CDR3 length is 14 residues. Per the germline V gene, CDR1 is MNHEY and CDR2 is SVGAGI. J lost 8 bases, V lost 5 bases, and 9 bases had no gene match. The CDR3 region has the DNA TGTGCCAGCAGTCTCCGGGACAGGGATCGGGGCTACACCTTC. This sequence encodes CASSLRDRDRGYTF.

The rearrangement joins TRBV18 to TRBJ1-5; 9 nucleotides agree with TRBD1. The CDR3 covers 15 residues. V was clipped by 3 bases and J by 5 bases; unmatched bases: 5. Germline CDR1 reads KGHSH; CDR2 reads LQKENI. CDR3 bases: TGTGCCAGCTCACCGGGACAGGGAAGATATCAGCCCCAGCATTTT. Amino acid sequence: CASSPGQGRYQPQHF.

The rearrangement joins TRBV7-9 to TRBJ1-4, with 7 bases that match TRBD1. V was clipped by 3 bases and J by 8 bases; unmatched bases: 3. The CDR3 consists of 13 residues. The germline CDR1 and CDR2 sequences are SEHNR and FQNEAQ (reference sequence). This CDR3 is CASSFQGGEKLFF. For the CDR3, the DNA is TGTGCCAGCAGCTTCCAGGGGGGCGAAAAACTGTTTTTT.

This sequence joins TRBV19 and TRBJ1-1, with a tentative D call TRBD1 (6 bases). The CDR3 has 14 amino acids. Per germline, CDR1 LNHDA and CDR2 SQIVND (reference sequence). V gave up 6 bases and J gave up 1 base, with 12 bases separating them. The CDR3 spells CASRNRVKNTEAFF. CDR3 DNA sequence: TGTGCCAGTAGGAACAGGGTTAAGAACACTGAAGCTTTCTTT.

The chain recombines TRBV5-6 with TRBJ2-7; the D gene is possibly TRBD2 (6 bases). The CDR3 covers 15 residues. Germline assignment: CDR1 SGHDT and CDR2 YYEEEE. V lost 1 base to trimming and J lost 2 bases, with 13 bases between them. The CDR3: CASSLRGGKTYEQYF. The DNA for the CDR3 is TGTGCCAGCAGCTTGCGGGGCGGGAAAACCTACGAGCAGTACTTC.

The chain recombines TRBV7-9 with TRBJ1-1, with no clear D. Germline CDR1 SEHNR, CDR2 FQNEAQ (reference sequence). V was cut by 4 bases and J by 7 bases, with 7 bases left in between. The CDR3 spans 11 residues. DNA for the CDR3: TGTGCCAGCAGCTACCGGGGTGAAGCTTTCTTT. As protein: CASSYRGEAFF.

This chain uses TRBV6-5 with TRBJ2-7, with D possibly being TRBD2 (5 bases). Trimming stripped 6 bases from V and 3 bases from J, with 15 bases between. CDR3 length: 14 residues. Germline CDR1 reads MNHEY; CDR2 reads SVGAGI. The CDR3 DNA reads TGTGCCAGCAGCGCCTCCATGCGGGTCTACGAGCAGTACTTC. This sequence encodes CASSASMRVYEQYF.

The CDR3 DNA reads TGTGCCTGGAGCGACGGACAGCTCTACGAGCAGTACTTC. Its protein product is CAWSDGQLYEQYF. The rearrangement uses TRBV30 and TRBJ2-7; a weak D match, TRBD1 (6 bases). The CDR3 is 13 residues long. CDR1 GTSNPN and CDR2 SVGIG come from the germline V gene (reference sequence). V was trimmed by 3 bases and J by 3 bases, leaving 12 bases between them.

The chain is built from TRBV29-1 and TRBJ1-1; D is ambiguous. Trimming cost V 7 bases and J 8 bases, with 20 bases left between them. The CDR3 is made up of 13 amino acids. Germline V gene lookup returns CDR1 SQVTM and CDR2 ANQGSEA. In nucleotides, the CDR3 is TGCAGCGCCCACGCCGGGGATCGCTGGGAAGCTTTCTTT. Encoded protein: CSAHAGDRWEAFF.

The chain couples TRBV5-1 to TRBJ2-3; 9 bases align to TRBD2. V was pared by 0 bases and J by 4 bases, with 3 bases of the junction left unmatched. The CDR3 is made up of 15 amino acids. Per the germline V gene, CDR1 is SGHRS and CDR2 is YFSETQ. The DNA for the CDR3 is TGCGCCAGCAGCTTGGAAGTAGCGGGGGCAGATACGCAGTATTTT. Its protein is CASSLEVAGADTQYF.

V usage is TRBV7-2 and J usage is TRBJ2-5; tentative D call: TRBD2 (5 bases). The germline V and J ends were trimmed by 4 bases and 1 base, with 19 bases remaining between them. This CDR3 has 17 residues. Germline CDR1 is SGHTA and CDR2 is FQGNSA. As DNA, the CDR3 is TGTGCCAGCAGCTACCCCCGAGGCGCGGGCCTCCAAGAGACCCAGTACTTC. Protein product: CASSYPRGAGLQETQYF. Drawing the rest from reference TRBV7-2 and TRBJ2-5, the complete variable domain is GAGVSQSPSNKVTEKGKDVELRCDPISGHTALYWYRQSLGQGLEFLIYFQGNSAPDKSGLPSDRFSAERTGGSVSTLTIQRTQQEDSAVYLCASSYPRGAGLQETQYFGPGTRLLVL.

This chain joins TRBV5-1 and TRBJ2-7; 7 bases are shared with TRBD1. The germline CDR1 and CDR2 sequences are SGHRS and YFSETQ. The CDR3 has 14 amino acids. Trimming took 2 bases from V and 2 from J; bases not matched to a gene: 4. The CDR3 region has the DNA TGCGCCAGCAGCTTTGGACAGGACCCCTACGAGCAGTACTTC. As protein: CASSFGQDPYEQYF.